This T cell receptor (beta chain) was sequenced during a study of identical twins. Whole-study results and caveats: Insertions were fewer in abundant cord blood beta clonotypes, whereas memory repertoires showed none of this pattern. Twin sharing of out-of-frame TCR alpha was underestimated by models in monozygotic pairs.

The germline V gene has CDR1 DFQATT and CDR2 SNEGSKA (reference sequence). Trimming at V came to 1 base and at J to 3 bases, leaving 6 bases not matched to a gene. This CDR3 comprises 15 residues. Using its own MiXCR run on the 5' RACE reads, TCRdb lists one record per CDR3 protein. Of some 320,000 distinct CDR3 sequences detected, 10% to 15% appear once; the ten largest clones hold around 6.9%. Healthy Caucasians provided all donations. Turning to this clonotype: Its target is unknown.

The sample was also linked to a second study, of yellow fever vaccine responses in identical twins.

The chain combines TRBV20-1 with TRBJ2-1; TRBD2 matches at 7 bases. What was sequenced was CD8+ T cells sorted from blood. This clonotype was obtained from a woman between 18 and 29 years old in good health. CDR3 protein: CSARASGVDYNEQFF. CDR3 in DNA: TGCAGTGCTAGAGCGAGCGGGGTGGACTACAATGAGCAGTTCTTC.